This TCR beta chain was recovered during a study of blood T cell repertoires in COVID-19. The CDR3 consists of 14 residues. Trimming took 0 bases from V and 3 from J, leaving 7 bases between them. Germline V gives CDR1 SGHRS, CDR2 YFSETQ. Under the authors' procedure: Nucleated cell counts were estimated from reference gene primer amplification. Assay used: immunoSEQ multiplex PCR; TCRdb lists only in-frame clones, some missing. V, J and clone size are those of that table, while D and trimming were read from the DNA. The table includes more than 200,000 clones, 88% detected once. The TCR comes from a woman between 40 and 50 years old who had recovered from COVID-19. Input material: peripheral blood. The rearrangement joins TRBV5-1 to TRBJ1-5; D is ambiguous. The CDR3 region has the DNA TGCGCCAGCAGCTTGGGCGGTTACAATCAGCCCCAGCATTTT. Its protein is CASSLGGYNQPQHF.